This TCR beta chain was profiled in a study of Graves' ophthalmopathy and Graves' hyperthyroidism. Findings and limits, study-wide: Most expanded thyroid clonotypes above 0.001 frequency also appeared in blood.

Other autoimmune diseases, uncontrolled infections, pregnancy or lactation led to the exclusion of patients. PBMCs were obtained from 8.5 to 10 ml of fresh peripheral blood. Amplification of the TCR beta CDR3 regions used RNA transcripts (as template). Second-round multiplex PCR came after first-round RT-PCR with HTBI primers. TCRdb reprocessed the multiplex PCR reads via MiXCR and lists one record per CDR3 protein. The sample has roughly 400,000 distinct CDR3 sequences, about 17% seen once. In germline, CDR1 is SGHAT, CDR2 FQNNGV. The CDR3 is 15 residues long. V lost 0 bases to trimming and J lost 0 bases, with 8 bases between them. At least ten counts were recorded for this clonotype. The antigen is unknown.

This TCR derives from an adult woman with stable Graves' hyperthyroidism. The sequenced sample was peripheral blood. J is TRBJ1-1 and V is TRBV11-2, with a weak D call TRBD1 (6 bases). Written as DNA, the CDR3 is TGTGCCAGCAGCTTAGAGGGGGCCGTGAACACTGAAGCTTTCTTT. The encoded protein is CASSLEGAVNTEAFF.